The 30 T cell receptor beta chains in this list originate from one sample, sequenced in a study of post-analysis software for immune sequencing data. Their antigens remain unidentified. Unique molecular identifiers had been added to the TCR beta cDNA libraries. MiXCR was run by TCRdb on the PCR reads, yielding one entry per CDR3 protein. The profile shows over 250,000 distinct CDR3 sequences, 30% to 45% of them singletons. Study-wide results and limits: Among roughly five TRBV segments more frequent in patients than controls were TRBV5-6, TRBV5-1 and TRBV20-1.

The sample consisted of blood. Receptors were obtained from a girl aged 5 to 17 with multiple sclerosis.

This clonotype was seen repeatedly, ten times or more. J is TRBJ1-4 and V is TRBV20-1; 7 nucleotides match TRBD1. This CDR3 comprises 15 residues. V was pared by 6 bases and J by 3 bases, with 10 bases of the junction left unmatched. The germline V gene has CDR1 DFQATT and CDR2 SNEGSKA (reference sequence). CDR3 protein: CSATDRAVANEKLFF. In nucleotides, the CDR3 is TGCAGTGCCACCGACAGGGCGGTGGCTAATGAAAAACTGTTTTTT.

The genes are TRBV7-2 and TRBJ2-7; 9 bases fit TRBD1. The trim removed 3 bases at V and 6 bases at J, leaving 3 bases unmatched. Germline CDR1 and CDR2: SGHTA and FQGNSA. The CDR3 contains 13 residues. CDR3 loop: CASSFGTGSEQYF. For the CDR3, the DNA is TGTGCCAGCAGCTTCGGGACAGGGTCCGAGCAGTACTTC.

On this clonotype: Being one base from a much bigger clone, this may be a read error. Because it lacks the conserved phenylalanine or tryptophan at the end, this CDR3 is likely a read error. Because the CDR3's place on the DNA is in doubt, the DNA is left out and the CDR3 is given as listed by TCRdb. The chain couples TRBV24-1 to TRBJ1-2. The germline V gene has CDR1 KGHDR and CDR2 SFDVKD. The CDR3 length is 14 residues, termini included. This CDR3 is CATERLETNYGYTC.

Many counts were recorded for this clonotype. In DNA form, the CDR3 reads TGCAGTGCCCGGGACATGAATAAGAACACTGAAGCTTTCTTT. Residues: CSARDMNKNTEAFF. V is TRBV20-1 and J is TRBJ1-1; tentatively, D is TRBD1 (6 bases). The CDR3 sequence is 14 residues long. Germline V gives CDR1 DFQATT, CDR2 SNEGSKA (reference sequence). V was pared by 6 bases and J by 1 base, with 15 bases between.

Ten or more counts support this clonotype. This sequence joins TRBV5-1 and TRBJ2-5, with D possibly matching TRBD1 (5 bases). Trimming stripped 1 base from V and 2 bases from J, with 12 bases between. Germline CDR1 and CDR2: SGHRS and YFSETQ. The CDR3 runs 15 residues. CDR3 in DNA: TGCGCCAGCAGCTTGAGGGGCATTGTGCAAGAGACCCAGTACTTC. This sequence encodes CASSLRGIVQETQYF.

This clonotype was observed a few times. This chain links TRBV12-3 or TRBV12-4 with TRBJ2-5; D is tentatively TRBD1 or TRBD2 (6 bases each). The V end lost 4 bases, the J end lost 11 bases, and 17 bases lay between the germline ends. This CDR3 region has 13 residues. The chain's CDR3 is CASSSGGIYEQYF. CDR3 in DNA: TGTGCCAGCAGTTCCGGGGGCATCTATGAGCAGTACTTC.

To note about this clonotype: Possible read error: a much larger clone is one base away. V gene TRBV7-6 combines with J gene TRBJ2-1; the D gene is possibly TRBD2 (5 bases). The DNA matches TRBJ2-7 better at its end, which makes the J call doubtful. This CDR3 has 15 amino acids. CDR1 and CDR2 (germline): SGHVS, FNYEAQ. CDR3 DNA: TGTGCCAGCAGCTTAACGGCGGACTCCTACAATGAGCAGTACTTC. This codes for CASSLTADSYNEQYF.

This CDR3 reads CASRKGQANTEAFF. CDR3 sequence (DNA): TGTGCCAGCAGAAAAGGACAGGCCAACACTGAAGCTTTCTTT. V and J are TRBV12-3 or TRBV12-4 and TRBJ1-1; 7 bases are shared with TRBD1. The CDR3 runs to 14 residues. The V gene end was trimmed by 6 bases and the J gene end by 2 bases; junction bases not matched to a gene: 6.

This clonotype was counted at least ten times. The J gene is TRBJ1-5, the V gene TRBV15; D remains ambiguous. This CDR3 region has 17 residues. V lost 4 bases, J lost 0 bases, and 16 bases lay in between. Germline CDR1 LNHNV, CDR2 YYDKDF (reference sequence). CDR3 sequence reads: CATSTDRFTASNQPQHF. The DNA for the CDR3 is TGTGCCACCAGCACGGACCGCTTTACAGCTAGCAATCAGCCCCAGCATTTT.

In its sample, this clonotype was seen a few times. V gene TRBV5-1 combines with J gene TRBJ1-1, with unresolved D. CDR3 length: 14 residues. The germline CDR1 and CDR2 sequences are SGHRS and YFSETQ. V gave up 4 bases and J gave up 1 base, with 11 bases separating them. Here the CDR3 DNA reads TGCGCCAGCAGCCGGGGAGAGGAGAACACTGAAGCTTTCTTT. Translation gives CASSRGEENTEAFF.

This clonotype was detected ten times or more. CDR3 bases: TGCAGTGCACTAGCGGGAGGGCGTACAGATACGCAGTATTTT. This codes for CSALAGGRTDTQYF. The chain carries TRBV20-1 and TRBJ2-3; TRBD2 matches 13 bases. The V segment lost 6 bases and the J segment 3 bases; nucleotides outside the gene matches: 3. This CDR3 has 14 residues. Germline lookup yields CDR1 DFQATT and CDR2 SNEGSKA (reference sequence).

This clonotype was found a few times. The chain joins TRBV18 to TRBJ1-5; the D gene is possibly TRBD1 (6 bases). This CDR3 region has 14 residues. Looked up from germline, CDR1 is KGHSH and CDR2 is LQKENI. V gave up 0 bases and J gave up 4 bases, with 7 bases separating them. The CDR3 reads CASSPPTGNQPQHF. The CDR3 DNA sequence: TGTGCCAGCTCACCACCGACAGGAAATCAGCCCCAGCATTTT.

The chain employs TRBV20-1 and TRBJ2-5; the D gene is possibly TRBD1 (6 bases). The V gene lost 0 bases and the J gene lost 4 bases, with 15 bases spanning the gap. Germline V lookup: CDR1 DFQATT, CDR2 SNEGSKA (reference sequence). The CDR3 length is 15 residues. The CDR3 region has the DNA TGCAGTGCTAGAGATGGGCAGGGGCGAGCAGAGACCCAGTACTTC. It specifies CSARDGQGRAETQYF.

The chain has TRBV10-3 and TRBJ1-1, with a tentative D call TRBD1 (5 bases). Trimming removed 3 bases at V and 1 base at J, with 12 bases between. Germline CDR1 and CDR2: ENHRY and SYGVKD. This CDR3 is built from 15 residues. Here the CDR3 reads CAISDRGMKNTEAFF. CDR3 nucleotide sequence: TGTGCCATCAGTGATCGGGGGATGAAGAACACTGAAGCTTTCTTT.

V gene TRBV6-6 combines with J gene TRBJ2-7; maybe TRBD2 (7 bases). The germline gives CDR1 MNHNY, CDR2 SVGAGI (reference sequence). V lost 3 bases, J lost 2 bases, and 11 bases lay in between. The CDR3 extends over 14 amino acids. CDR3 sequence (DNA): TGTGCCAGCAGTTATCGGGGGGACACCTACGAGCAGTACTTC. It translates to CASSYRGDTYEQYF.

This clonotype was detected a few times. The rearrangement links TRBV20-1 to TRBJ2-1; the match to TRBD2 covers 11 bases. This CDR3 is built from 14 residues. Germline V CDR1 and CDR2: DFQATT, SNEGSKA (reference sequence). The ends lost 6 bases at V and 5 bases at J; junction bases unmatched: 6. The CDR3, as DNA: TGCAGTGCAACCGGGACTAGCGGTAACAATGAGCAGTTCTTC. Encoded protein: CSATGTSGNNEQFF.

This chain uses TRBV28 with TRBJ2-3; 9 bases agree with TRBD1. CDR3 length equals 14 residues. With 10 bases clipped from V and 3 bases from J, the junction kept 8 bases outside the gene matches. CDR1 and CDR2 (germline): MDHEN, SYDVKM. The CDR3: CANSDGQGTDTQYF. The CDR3 coding sequence is TGTGCCAACTCGGATGGACAGGGGACAGATACGCAGTATTTT. Drawing the rest from reference TRBV28 and TRBJ2-3, the complete variable domain is DVKVTQSSRYLVKRTGEKVFLECVQDMDHENMFWYRQDPGLGLRLIYFSYDVKMKEKGDIPEGYSVSREKKERFSLILESASTNQTSMYLCANSDGQGTDTQYFGPGTRLTVL.

This clonotype has just a few counts. The chain has TRBV2 and TRBJ1-5, with TRBD1 matching 10 bases. V was pared by 4 bases and J by 6 bases, with 6 bases of the junction left unmatched. This CDR3 contains 15 residues. The germline CDR1 and CDR2 sequences are SNHLY and FYNNEI. CDR3 amino acids: CASSGDRGTFQPQHF. Written as DNA, the CDR3 is TGTGCCAGCAGTGGGGACAGGGGCACGTTTCAGCCCCAGCATTTT.

V gene TRBV29-1 combines with J gene TRBJ2-1, with D possibly matching TRBD2 (5 bases). CDR1 and CDR2 (germline): SQVTM, ANQGSEA. There are 16 residues in the CDR3. V lost 2 bases and J lost 2, with 16 bases in between. The CDR3 DNA is TGCAGCGTTGAACCCACGGTCACTAGAGCCTACAATGAGCAGTTCTTC. It specifies CSVEPTVTRAYNEQFF.

This clonotype was detected a few times. A much more abundant neighbour one base away suggests this may be a read error. The chain is built from TRBV29-1 and TRBJ1-1; tentative D call: TRBD1 (5 bases). V was trimmed by 4 bases and J by 0 bases, leaving 12 bases between them. This CDR3 is 14 amino acids long. Germline CDR1 and CDR2: SQVTM and ANQGSEA. CDR3 in DNA: TGCAGCGTTGGCGGGGGGGGGGTGAACACTGAAGCTTTCTTT. Translation gives CSVGGGGVNTEAFF.

Turning to this clonotype: This may be a read error: a much more frequent sequence differs by one nucleotide. The CDR3, as DNA: TGTGCCAGCAGTGACTCGCCCAGCAGCACAGATTCGCAGTATTTT. Translated, it gives CASSDSPSSTDSQYF. The V and J genes are TRBV6-4 and TRBJ2-3; D not certain. Per the germline V gene, CDR1 is MRHNA and CDR2 is SNTAGT. This CDR3 contains 15 residues.

This clonotype was counted ten times or more. The gene calls are TRBV12-3 or TRBV12-4 and TRBJ1-6; TRBD1 is a possible D gene (6 bases). There are 14 residues in the CDR3. The ends were cut back, 6 bases at V and 7 bases at J, with 13 bases in the middle. CDR3 coding DNA: TGTGCCAGCAGCACAGGGACGACGAATTCACCCCTCCACTTT. It specifies CASSTGTTNSPLHF.

This clonotype was counted a few times. The gene calls are TRBV27 and TRBJ1-1; D might be TRBD1 (5 bases). This CDR3 spans 16 amino acids. V gave up 2 bases and J gave up 4 bases, with 17 bases separating them. The V gene's germline CDR1 is MNHEY and CDR2 SMNVEV (reference sequence). The CDR3 DNA is TGTGCCAGCAGTTTAAAGGGGACGCCCTGGGGCACTGAAGCTTTCTTT. Protein sequence: CASSLKGTPWGTEAFF.

In this sample, this clonotype turned up many times. The rearrangement uses TRBV27 and TRBJ2-7; 8 nucleotides line up with TRBD1. This CDR3 contains 15 residues. The V and J ends lost 10 bases and 5 bases, in that order; junction bases with no gene match: 16. Per the germline V gene, CDR1 is MNHEY and CDR2 is SMNVEV (reference sequence). The CDR3 bases are TGTGCCACCAGGGCACTAAGGGACAGGTCCCACGAGCAGTACTTC. Translated: CATRALRDRSHEQYF.

With respect to this clonotype: A much larger clone differs by one base, so this may be a read error. The rearrangement joins TRBV20-1 to TRBJ1-1, with 8 bases lining up with TRBD1. From germline, CDR1 is DFQATT and CDR2 SNEGSKA (reference sequence). Germline trimming cut 2 bases from V and 4 bases from J; bases unmatched to any gene: 6. The CDR3 loop spans 14 amino acids. CDR3 sequence: CSARPQGGSTEAFF. CDR3 DNA: TGCAGTGCTAGACCACAGGGGGGGTCCACTGAAGCTTTCTTT.

The sample holds many counts of this clonotype. This rearrangement joins TRBV5-1 to TRBJ2-3, with TRBD2 identical over 7 bases. Unmatched junction bases numbered 15, after V lost 4 bases and J lost 1 base. The CDR3 spans 18 residues. Looked up from germline, CDR1 is SGHRS and CDR2 is YFSETQ. The CDR3 nucleotides are TGCGCCAGCAGCCCTGGGAGCCACACTAGCGCTGGCACAGATACGCAGTATTTT. It translates to CASSPGSHTSAGTDTQYF. The variable domain in full, completed from reference TRBV5-1 and TRBJ2-3, reads KAGVTQTPRYLIKTRGQQVTLSCSPISGHRSVSWYQQTPGQGLQFLFEYFSETQRNKGNFPGRFSGRQFSNSRSEMNVSTLELGDSALYLCASSPGSHTSAGTDTQYFGPGTRLTVL.

This clonotype has just a few counts. The chain joins TRBV7-2 to TRBJ2-5, with a tentative D call TRBD1 (6 bases). Germline V gene data show CDR1 as SGHTA and CDR2 as FQGNSA. The germline V and J ends were trimmed by 4 bases and 5 bases, with 17 bases remaining between them. This CDR3 contains 15 residues. CDR3 nucleotide sequence: TGTGCCAGCAGCTCCTTTCCCAGGGGACGCGAGACCCAGTACTTC. It translates to CASSSFPRGRETQYF. Using reference TRBV7-2 and TRBJ2-5 for the parts outside the CDR3, the full variable domain is GAGVSQSPSNKVTEKGKDVELRCDPISGHTALYWYRQSLGQGLEFLIYFQGNSAPDKSGLPSDRFSAERTGGSVSTLTIQRTQQEDSAVYLCASSSFPRGRETQYFGPGTRLLVL.

The gene calls are TRBV15 and TRBJ2-3; D is uncertain. The germline V gene encodes CDR1 LNHNV and CDR2 YYDKDF (reference sequence). Trimming left V 3 bases short and J 7 bases short, with 17 bases between. This CDR3 has 15 amino acids. The CDR3, as DNA: TGTGCCACCAGCAGGACCTCGAGGAACGTGAATACGCAGTATTTT. Translation: CATSRTSRNVNTQYF.

This clonotype showed up many times. The rearrangement uses TRBV20-1 and TRBJ1-2; unclear D gene. Germline CDR1 DFQATT, CDR2 SNEGSKA (reference sequence). CDR3 length: 11 residues. Trimming removed 4 bases from V and 8 bases from J, with 11 bases in between. The CDR3 DNA sequence: TGCAGTGCTAATAAGGAGATCGGCTACACCTTC. Encoded protein: CSANKEIGYTF.

This clonotype has at least ten counts. The chain carries TRBV27 and TRBJ1-6, with a weak D call TRBD1 (5 bases). The V end was cut by 2 bases, the J end by 10 bases, with 18 bases between. From germline, CDR1 is MNHEY and CDR2 SMNVEV (reference sequence). The CDR3 sequence is 16 residues long. The CDR3 loop reads CASSLTPEGRNSPLHF. Written as DNA, the CDR3 is TGTGCCAGCAGTTTAACGCCGGAGGGGAGAAACTCACCCCTCCACTTT.